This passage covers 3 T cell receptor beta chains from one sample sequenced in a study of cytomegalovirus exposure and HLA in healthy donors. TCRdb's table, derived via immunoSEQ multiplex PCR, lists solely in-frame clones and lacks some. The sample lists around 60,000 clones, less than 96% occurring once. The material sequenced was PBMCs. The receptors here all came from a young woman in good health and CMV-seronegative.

DNA for the CDR3: TGTGCCAGCAGCGCAGGGGCCACAGATACGCAGTATTTT. Residues: CASSAGATDTQYF. The chain combines TRBV5-5 with TRBJ2-3; D possibly corresponds to TRBD1 (6 bases). The ends were cut back, 4 bases at V and 2 bases at J, with 8 bases in the middle. Germline V gene data show CDR1 as SGHKS and CDR2 as YYEKEE (reference sequence). The CDR3 sequence is 13 residues long.

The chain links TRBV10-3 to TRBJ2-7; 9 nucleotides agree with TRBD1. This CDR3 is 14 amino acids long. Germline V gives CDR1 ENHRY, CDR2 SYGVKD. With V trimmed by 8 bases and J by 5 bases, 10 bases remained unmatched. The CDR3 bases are TGTGCCATCTCAGCCGGGACAGGGATAAACGAGCAGTACTTC. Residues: CAISAGTGINEQYF.

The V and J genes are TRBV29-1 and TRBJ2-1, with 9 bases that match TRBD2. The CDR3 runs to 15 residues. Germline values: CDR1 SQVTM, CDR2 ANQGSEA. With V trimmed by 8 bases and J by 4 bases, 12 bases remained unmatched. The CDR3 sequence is CSTRGAGGGYNEQFF. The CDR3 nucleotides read TGCAGCACCCGGGGAGCGGGGGGCGGGTACAATGAGCAGTTCTTC.